One and the same sample provided the 27 T cell receptor beta chains below, sequenced in a study of blood T cell repertoires in COVID-19. Generated by immunoSEQ multiplex PCR, the TCRdb table keeps only in-frame clones and is missing some. The profile shows about 330,000 clones, about 85% of them singletons. The sample was PBMCs or T cells enriched from blood (not recorded which). All receptors come from a woman in her 30s who had recovered from COVID-19.

The chain recombines TRBV18 with TRBJ2-3; TRBD1 aligns across 9 bases. Germline V lookup: CDR1 KGHSH, CDR2 LQKENI. The CDR3 extends over 17 amino acids. V trimming: 5 bases; J trimming: 1 base; junction bases outside the gene matches: 10. CDR3: CASSTPGQGLGTDTQYF. The CDR3 DNA reads TGTGCCAGCTCAACCCCGGGACAGGGATTGGGCACAGATACGCAGTATTTT.

This sequence joins TRBV11-3 and TRBJ1-2; tentative D call: TRBD1 (6 bases). The CDR3 is made up of 13 amino acids. Deletions cut 4 bases from V and 8 bases from J, with 14 bases between. Per the germline V gene, CDR1 is SGHNT and CDR2 is YENEEA. The CDR3 loop reads CASSSTGTPGYTF. CDR3 nucleotide sequence: TGTGCCAGCAGCTCGACCGGGACACCCGGCTACACCTTC.

This clone turned up a few times. The chain couples TRBV18 to TRBJ2-1, with unresolved D. The germline gives CDR1 KGHSH, CDR2 LQKENI. Trimming removed 2 bases from V and 8 bases from J, with 7 bases in between. This CDR3 has 12 residues. CDR3 amino acids: CASSPEAHEQFF. CDR3 DNA sequence: TGTGCCAGCTCACCAGAGGCCCATGAGCAGTTCTTC.

The V and J genes are TRBV9 and TRBJ2-7; 8 bases are a match to TRBD2. CDR3 length: 15 residues. Germline V gene data show CDR1 as SGDLS and CDR2 as YYNGEE. V trimming: 2 bases; J trimming: 2 bases; junction bases outside the gene matches: 6. In nucleotides, the CDR3 is TGTGCCAGCAGCGTTAGCCAGCGGGGGACCTACGAGCAGTACTTC. Translated, it gives CASSVSQRGTYEQYF.

The rearrangement joins TRBV30 to TRBJ1-3; D possibly corresponds to TRBD1 (5 bases). Germline lookup yields CDR1 GTSNPN and CDR2 SVGIG (reference sequence). Between the trimmed V and J ends, which lost 8 bases and 1 base, there was a span of 15 bases. The CDR3 loop spans 14 amino acids. The CDR3 sequence is CARGRQGSGNTIYF. The CDR3 DNA follows: TGTGCCCGGGGGAGGCAGGGATCTGGAAACACCATATATTTT.

This chain uses TRBV4-3 with TRBJ2-3; 8 positions match TRBD2. The junction had 3 bases not matched to a gene; V was cut back by 0 bases and J by 1 base. The CDR3 consists of 16 residues. Germline CDR1 LGHNA, CDR2 YSLEER. CDR3: CASSQEGAGGTDTQYF. For the CDR3, the DNA is TGCGCCAGCAGCCAAGAGGGAGCGGGGGGCACAGATACGCAGTATTTT.

The J gene is TRBJ2-2, the V gene TRBV10-3; a weak D match, TRBD2 (6 bases). Germline V gene lookup returns CDR1 ENHRY and CDR2 SYGVKD. V lost 3 bases and J lost 0, with 8 bases in between. CDR3 size: 15 residues. The CDR3: CAISEWGANTGELFF. The CDR3, as DNA: TGTGCCATCAGTGAATGGGGGGCGAACACCGGGGAGCTGTTTTTT.

The CDR3 region has the DNA TGTGCCACCAGTGATACGGGGGGCGAAAACAATGAGCAGTTCTTC. Amino acids: CATSDTGGENNEQFF. The chain employs TRBV24-1 and TRBJ2-1, with TRBD2 as a possible D gene (7 bases). Germline V gene sequence: CDR1 KGHDR, CDR2 SFDVKD. The CDR3 is 15 amino acids. Trimming cost V 3 bases and J 5 bases, with 13 bases left between them.

The genes are TRBV9 and TRBJ1-2, with 9 bases lining up with TRBD1. Trimming cost V 4 bases and J 5 bases; bases outside gene matches: 3. The CDR3 totals 13 residues. From germline, CDR1 is SGDLS and CDR2 YYNGEE. The CDR3, as DNA: TGTGCCAGCAGCCGACAGGGGGGGTATGGCTACACCTTC. Protein: CASSRQGGYGYTF.

The chain is built from TRBV5-4 and TRBJ1-6; a possible D gene is TRBD1 (5 bases). V was trimmed by 4 bases and J by 9 bases, leaving 11 bases between them. Looked up from germline, CDR1 is SGHNT and CDR2 is YYREEE (reference sequence). The CDR3 loop spans 13 amino acids. The CDR3 DNA reads TGTGCCAGCAGCGAATCACAGGTTTCACCCCTCCACTTT. Protein: CASSESQVSPLHF.

In DNA, the CDR3 is TGTGCCAGTAGTTTTCCGACAGCGAACACTGAAGCTTTCTTT. It yields the protein CASSFPTANTEAFF. The J gene is TRBJ1-1, the V gene TRBV19, with D perhaps matching TRBD1 (5 bases). CDR3 length: 14 residues. Germline CDR1 LNHDA, CDR2 SQIVND (reference sequence). V was cut by 5 bases and J by 1 base, with 11 bases left in between.

V usage is TRBV5-1 and J usage is TRBJ1-1; no clear D. Between the trimmed V and J ends, which lost 7 bases and 2 bases, there was a span of 15 bases. Germline V CDR1 and CDR2: SGHRS, YFSETQ. This CDR3 has 14 amino acids. The CDR3 loop reads CASREGPLNTEAFF. In DNA form, the CDR3 reads TGCGCCAGCCGGGAAGGGCCCCTTAACACTGAAGCTTTCTTT.

The chain uses TRBV19 and TRBJ2-3, with no clear D. The germline gives CDR1 LNHDA, CDR2 SQIVND (reference sequence). The CDR3 covers 13 residues. V dropped 4 bases and J dropped 4 bases, with 9 bases sitting between them. CDR3 sequence: CASSTIGPDTQYF. The CDR3 DNA reads as TGTGCCAGTAGTACTATCGGTCCAGATACGCAGTATTTT.

This chain connects TRBV27 to TRBJ1-1; 7 positions agree with TRBD1. The CDR3 totals 14 residues. The germline gives CDR1 MNHEY, CDR2 SMNVEV (reference sequence). V gave up 5 bases and J gave up 2 bases; unmatched junction bases: 5. The CDR3 loop reads CASSSRGLNTEAFF. CDR3 in DNA: TGTGCCAGCAGTAGCAGGGGGTTAAACACTGAAGCTTTCTTT.

This sequence joins TRBV4-1 and TRBJ1-4; D unresolved. V was clipped by 1 base and J by 10 bases, with 10 bases between them. This CDR3 region has 13 residues. In germline, CDR1 is MGHRA, CDR2 YSYEKL. In nucleotides, the CDR3 is TGCGCCAGCAGCCAAGGGCAGCCAGGAAAACTGTTTTTT. Amino acids: CASSQGQPGKLFF.

This sequence joins TRBV30 and TRBJ1-2; D unclear. The germline V and J ends were trimmed by 2 bases and 4 bases, with 8 bases remaining between them. The germline V gene encodes CDR1 GTSNPN and CDR2 SVGIG (reference sequence). The CDR3 length is 12 residues. The CDR3 bases are TGTGCCTGGAGTAGGAGGTCCTATGGCTACACCTTC. Translated: CAWSRRSYGYTF.

The V gene is TRBV6-5, the J gene TRBJ2-1, with 10 bases fitting TRBD2. The V gene's germline CDR1 is MNHEY and CDR2 SVGAGI. The CDR3 has 15 amino acids. V shed 6 bases, J shed 7 bases, and the junction held 9 bases outside the gene matches. The CDR3 protein is CASRPSGGASNEQFF. CDR3 nucleotides: TGTGCCAGCAGACCCAGCGGGGGGGCCTCGAATGAGCAGTTCTTC.

V is TRBV18 and J is TRBJ1-4; D ambiguous. The CDR3 has 15 residues. The germline V and J ends were trimmed by 0 bases and 0 bases, with 5 bases remaining between them. Germline CDR1 is KGHSH and CDR2 is LQKENI. CDR3: CASSPPTATNEKLFF. The DNA for the CDR3 is TGTGCCAGCTCACCACCGACTGCAACTAATGAAAAACTGTTTTTT.

The gene calls are TRBV5-1 and TRBJ2-3, with TRBD2 matching 10 bases. The CDR3 runs to 20 residues. Germline-derived CDR1 and CDR2 are SGHRS and YFSETQ. Trimming removed 0 bases from V and 3 bases from J; junction bases left unmatched: 16. In DNA, the CDR3 is TGCGCCAGCAGCTTGGTTCCGTTGGCTAGCGGGGGCACGCAGACAGATACGCAGTATTTT. As protein: CASSLVPLASGGTQTDTQYF.

The chain uses TRBV5-6 and TRBJ2-2, with 8 positions matching TRBD1. The junction had 4 bases not matched to a gene; V was cut back by 0 bases and J by 3 bases. Germline V CDR1 and CDR2: SGHDT, YYEEEE. This CDR3 comprises 16 residues. In DNA, the CDR3 is TGTGCCAGCAGCTTGGACAGGGGGATGGACACCGGGGAGCTGTTTTTT. Translated: CASSLDRGMDTGELFF.

The chain uses TRBV7-9 and TRBJ1-3; D call uncertain. The V end was cut by 1 base, the J end by 0 bases, with 7 bases between. The CDR3 sequence is 15 residues long. The germline gives CDR1 SEHNR, CDR2 FQNEAQ (reference sequence). CDR3 in amino acids: CASSLGRASGNTIYF. The CDR3 DNA sequence: TGTGCCAGCAGCTTAGGGAGGGCCTCTGGAAACACCATATATTTT.

V is TRBV29-1 and J is TRBJ2-7; no clear D gene. The CDR3 loop spans 12 amino acids. Germline CDR1 and CDR2: SQVTM and ANQGSEA. The ends were cut back, 5 bases at V and 2 bases at J, with 10 bases in the middle. The CDR3 loop is CSVTPGPYEQYF. Written as DNA, the CDR3 is TGCAGCGTTACCCCAGGCCCCTACGAGCAGTACTTC.

This clone was observed once. The chain employs TRBV5-1 and TRBJ1-5, with D perhaps matching TRBD1 (5 bases). Trimming left V 4 bases short and J 2 bases short, with 13 bases between. This CDR3 contains 15 residues. Per the germline V gene, CDR1 is SGHRS and CDR2 is YFSETQ. The CDR3 DNA reads as TGCGCCAGCAGCCTCGACAGCTTCGGCAATCAGCCCCAGCATTTT. It translates to CASSLDSFGNQPQHF.

This sequence joins TRBV29-1 and TRBJ2-2; D unclear. The germline V gene encodes CDR1 SQVTM and CDR2 ANQGSEA. There are 12 residues in the CDR3. V gave up 3 bases and J gave up 6 bases, with 8 bases separating them. The CDR3 sequence: CSVDERAGELFF. CDR3 in DNA: TGCAGCGTTGATGAGCGTGCCGGGGAGCTGTTTTTT.

The V call is TRBV30, the J call TRBJ1-4, with 10 bases identical to TRBD1. Per the germline V gene, CDR1 is GTSNPN and CDR2 is SVGIG (reference sequence). CDR3 length equals 14 residues. Germline trimming cut 3 bases from V and 9 bases from J; bases unmatched to any gene: 7. The chain's CDR3 is CAWSEGQGSKKLFF. DNA of the CDR3: TGTGCCTGGAGCGAGGGACAGGGGTCAAAAAAACTGTTTTTT.

The genes are TRBV27 and TRBJ2-3; 9 nucleotides line up with TRBD1. Germline trimming cut 5 bases from V and 3 bases from J; bases unmatched to any gene: 9. The length of the CDR3 is 16 residues. CDR1 MNHEY and CDR2 SMNVEV come from the germline V gene (reference sequence). The CDR3: CASSRPGTGSTDTQYF. The CDR3 DNA reads TGTGCCAGCAGTCGCCCCGGGACAGGGTCTACAGATACGCAGTATTTT.

Concerning this clone: The same CDR3 can be traced to other DNA sequences in this sample. The CDR3 nucleotides are TGTGCCAGCAGTTACTCAGGGCAGGGGACTGGCTACACCTTC. Amino acids: CASSYSGQGTGYTF. The V call is TRBV6-2 or TRBV6-3, the J call TRBJ1-2, with D perhaps matching TRBD1 (6 bases). Trimming took 0 bases from V and 7 from J, leaving 12 bases between them. There are 14 residues in the CDR3. Germline loops: CDR1 MNHEY, CDR2 SVGEGT.